This TCR beta chain appears in the sequencing data of a study of yellow fever vaccine responses in identical twins. Broader study findings: Reports say the vaccine T cell response in twins looked partly convergent and partly personalized.

Germline CDR1 and CDR2: MNHEY and SMNVEV (reference sequence). V lost 2 bases, J lost 5 bases, and 7 bases lay in between. There are 12 residues in the CDR3. On this clonotype itself: Its antigen is as yet unknown.

TCRdb redid the calling of the RT-PCR reads with MiXCR, one entry per CDR3 protein. The sample holds about 3,300 distinct CDR3 sequences, about 79% seen once. The receptor's source is a young woman who received the yellow fever vaccine. The sequencing here drew on T cells from blood (PBMCs), unsorted or a sorted subset (not recorded which), taken before or after yellow fever vaccination (not recorded which). This sequence joins TRBV27 and TRBJ2-7; D unclear. CDR3 bases: TGTGCCAGCAGTTTAGGTTCTGACGAGCAGTACTTC. This sequence encodes CASSLGSDEQYF.